The clone carrying this T cell receptor beta chain showed up many times. Its antigen is still unknown. The CDR3 spans 15 residues. With V trimmed by 3 bases and J by 3 bases, 4 bases remained unmatched. Germline CDR1 SNHLY, CDR2 FYNNEI. This entry is derived from a study of CD8+ T cells in alopecia areata. The sequencing template was cDNA reverse transcribed from extracted RNA. This table comes from immunoSEQ multiplex PCR, and its TCRdb copy is limited to in-frame clones, with some not included. The data hold 150,000 to 200,000 clones, with less than 75% observed a single time. Overall study findings and caveats: Normal scalp had lower clonality than lesional scalp, with alopecia totalis/universalis lesions showing this most strongly. In scalp samples, resident alphabeta T cells of normal skin are also sequenced. One nonresponder makes the tie between baseline CD8+ expansion and response uncertain. Tofacitinib significantly lowered scalp clonality and expanded CD8+ clones among the top 100.

Treatment in this sample: oral pan-JAK inhibitor, 5-10 mg twice daily. This chain connects TRBV2 to TRBJ2-7; 11 bases match TRBD1. The source of this sequence is a human donor with alopecia areata. Sequencing was performed on CD4+ T cells sorted from blood, taken between weeks 55 and 65, from a patient treated with tofacitinib. CDR3 amino acids: CASSEGQGGNYEQYF. CDR3 in DNA: TGTGCCAGCAGTGAGGGACAGGGGGGGAACTACGAGCAGTACTTC.